This T cell receptor beta chain was recovered during a study of shared clonotypes between healthy human individuals (dated by TCRdb to 2020 to 2021). Regarding the study in general: The cohort included three men and a couple of women between 18 and 49 years of age. For each donor, three plates each were used for CD4 naive and CD4 memory, two plates were used for CD8 naive, and one plate was used for CD8 memory. The study deeply sequenced blood TCR repertoires of about 5 healthy adults to estimate repertoire size and the extent of clonotype sharing between individuals. Libraries were prepared and TCR repertoires were sequenced by different laboratories using diverse techniques, in order to increase sequencing depth and limit assay-specific biases. Per donor, leukapheresis produced somewhere between about 0.8 and 9.5 billion PBMCs. The investigation overall reported the following: Naive subsets generally had larger estimated clonotype richness than memory subsets did. Clonotypes shared by all four sorted-subset donors showed higher generation probabilities than non-shared clonotypes. Across several donors, around 5% of naive CD4, approximately 4% of naive CD8, approximately 2.5% of memory CD4, and 0.4% of memory CD8 clonotypes were shared. Sampling was limited to blood, and TCR repertoires in tissue likely differ from TCR repertoires in blood. Pairwise subsampling led to the expectation that sequencing depth would affect the degree of clonotype sharing among donors. Because the study included only a small number of donors, the genetic and exposure-history diversity represented was limited. Rarefaction of sorted-subset datasets indicated incomplete sequencing despite the large sequencing depth.

Using the deep immunoSEQ assay, multiplex PCR amplified TCR CDR3 regions from genomic DNA. For each cell subset, the extracted genomic DNA was distributed evenly across all wells of several immunoSEQ 96-well plates, and each plate served as one replicate. For sorted subsets, each replicate PCR was loaded with 200 to 250 ng genomic DNA, equivalent to about 30,000 T cell genomes. Purified libraries were measured with a Qubit 3.0 fluorometer, size-checked on a Bioanalyzer 2100, and measured again with the KAPA Library Quantification kit. Every immunoSEQ 96-well plate was sequenced on a separate single-read 150-cycle Illumina NextSeq 550 flow cell. Turning to the authors' computational methods: Because the immunoSEQ output included only junctional sequences and no quality scores, the filtering could not be the same as the filtering used for full-length reads. To assign V/J genes and CDR3, sequences were annotated against IMGT germline references using PyIR, a Python wrapper for IgBLAST v1.9. Reads with weak V/J assignments (E-value above 1e-6), missing CDR3, stop codons, out-of-frame junctions, or ambiguous translated residues were removed. V3J clonotypes were defined as sequences sharing the same inferred V gene, J gene, and CDR3 amino acid sequence. Percentage overlap between repertoires was computed as shared unique clonotypes divided by the size of the smaller repertoire. Richness of each repertoire was evaluated using RTK rarefaction, the Chao1 estimator, and Recon v2.1 estimates of unobserved clonotypes. OLGA was used to compute generation probabilities for all TCRbeta clonotypes that the gDNA method yielded from several donors. In TCRdb, the immuneACCESS table is reduced to in-frame sequences with V and J assigned. These tables do not hold every clone; where another copy was compared, an unresolved V gene accounts for under half, and the others remain unexplained. V and J calls and clone size come straight from that table; D and trimming were deduced from the DNA. Counted in this sample were 1 million to 1.2 million clones; roughly 80% of them appeared once. The ten largest account for 0.7% to 0.95% of the sample.

The donors were healthy, HIV-negative adults with no recently reported acute infections or vaccinations. Only Caucasian adults living in Nashville, Tennessee, USA were represented among the donors. CD4+ T cells were enriched by magnetic negative selection, after which naive cells were positively selected on CD45RA and the negative fraction was taken as the memory subset. Blood was obtained by leukapheresis, after which PBMCs were separated by Ficoll-Histopaque density gradient centrifugation and cryopreserved in liquid nitrogen vapor phase. Analytical flow cytometry was used to check the purity and quantity of every magnetically sorted T cell population. Genomic DNA was isolated from every sorted fraction and measured by UV absorbance on a Nanodrop 2000c. From a lookup of the germline V gene (reference sequence), CDR1 and CDR2 are PRHDT and FYEKMQ. Counted from cysteine to phenylalanine, this CDR3 has 16 amino acids. Only the CDR3 part of the read is kept: 48 bases, read in frame from the first base. The germline V end is reduced by 3 bases and the J end by 5 bases; junction bases left unmatched: 7.

Notes on this clone: Its recognized antigen is unknown. Within one base of it there is no much larger clone, and no base qualities were kept.

The specimen sequenced was memory CD4+ T cells from PBMCs. Read against the paper, the sample's cell subset or site label means: CD45RA-negative fraction. The clonotype comes from a man younger than 35 in good health. Some clones in this sample may be carry-over from other donors' samples. The chain joins TRBV13 to TRBJ2-2, with 9 junctional bases fitting TRBD1. CDR3 protein: CASSFRTGGRTGELFF. The DNA sequence is TGTGCCAGCAGCTTTCGAACAGGGGGCAGGACCGGGGAGCTGTTTTTT.